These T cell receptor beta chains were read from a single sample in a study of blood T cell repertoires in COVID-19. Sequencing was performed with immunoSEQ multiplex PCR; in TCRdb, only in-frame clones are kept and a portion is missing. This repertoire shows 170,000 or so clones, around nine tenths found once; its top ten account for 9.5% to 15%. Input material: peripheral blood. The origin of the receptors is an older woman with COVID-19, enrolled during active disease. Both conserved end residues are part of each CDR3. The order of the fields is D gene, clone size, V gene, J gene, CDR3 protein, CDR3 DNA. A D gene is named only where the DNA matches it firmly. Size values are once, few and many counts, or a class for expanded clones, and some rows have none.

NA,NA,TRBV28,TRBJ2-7,CASSFRVSEQYF,TGTGCCAGCAGTTTTCGGGTGTCCGAGCAGTACTTC
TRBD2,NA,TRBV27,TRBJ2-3,CASSSLPGTSGTSTDTQYF,TGTGCCAGCAGCTCTCTTCCCGGGACTAGCGGTACTAGCACAGATACGCAGTATTTT
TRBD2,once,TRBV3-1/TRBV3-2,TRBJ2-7,CASAREGGFYEQYF,TGTGCCAGCGCCCGGGAGGGGGGTTTCTACGAGCAGTACTTC
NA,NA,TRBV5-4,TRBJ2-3,CASSLSLSTDTQYF,TGTGCCAGCAGCTTGTCACTCAGCACAGATACGCAGTATTTT
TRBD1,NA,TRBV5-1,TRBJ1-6,CASGVEGGTSPLHF,TGCGCCAGCGGGGTGGAAGGGGGCACTTCACCCCTCCACTTT
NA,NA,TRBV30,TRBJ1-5,CAWSTSSRTDSNQPQHF,TGTGCCTGGAGTACCTCCTCCCGGACAGATAGCAATCAGCCCCAGCATTTT
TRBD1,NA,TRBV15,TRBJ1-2,CATSRKTGLSSGYTF,TGTGCCACCAGCAGAAAGACAGGGTTATCGAGTGGCTACACCTTC
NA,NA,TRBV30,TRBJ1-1,CAWSVPVLNTEAFF,TGTGCCTGGAGTGTCCCTGTTTTGAACACTGAAGCTTTCTTT
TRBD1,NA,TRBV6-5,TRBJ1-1,CASTLRQGTEAFF,TGTGCCAGCACTCTTAGACAGGGGACTGAAGCTTTCTTT
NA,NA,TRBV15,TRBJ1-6,CATSRDYGSPLHF,TGTGCCACCAGCAGAGATTACGGTTCACCCCTCCACTTT
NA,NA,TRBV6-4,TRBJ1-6,CARMSDSYNSPLHF,TGTGCCAGGATGAGCGACTCCTATAATTCACCCCTCCACTTT
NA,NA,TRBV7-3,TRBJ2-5,CASSPNGRQETQYF,TGTGCCAGCAGTCCCAATGGGAGACAAGAGACCCAGTACTTC
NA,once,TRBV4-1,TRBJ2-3,CASSHNDRNTDTQYF,TGCGCCAGCAGCCACAATGACAGGAACACAGATACGCAGTATTTT
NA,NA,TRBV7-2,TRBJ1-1,CASSLSPGNTEAFF,TGTGCCAGCAGCTTATCCCCAGGGAACACTGAAGCTTTCTTT
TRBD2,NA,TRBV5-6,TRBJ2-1,CASSTGLAGGPYNEQFF,TGTGCCAGCAGCACGGGACTAGCGGGAGGGCCCTACAATGAGCAGTTCTTC
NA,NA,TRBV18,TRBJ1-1,CASSELIVRDSEAFF,TGTGCCAGCTCAGAGTTGATTGTACGGGATTCTGAAGCTTTCTTT
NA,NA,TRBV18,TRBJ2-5,CASSTEETQYF,TGTGCCAGCTCAACGGAAGAGACCCAGTACTTC
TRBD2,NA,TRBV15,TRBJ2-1,CATSRAGRELAGQFF,TGTGCCACCAGCAGAGCTGGGCGCGAGCTAGCGGGGCAGTTCTTC
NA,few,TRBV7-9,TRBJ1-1,CASSLPGQTEAFF,TGTGCCAGCAGCTTACCGGGACAAACTGAAGCTTTCTTT
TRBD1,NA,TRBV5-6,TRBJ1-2,CASSPGTGYGYTF,TGTGCCAGCAGCCCGGGGACAGGCTATGGCTACACCTTC
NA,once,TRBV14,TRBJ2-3,CASSPVQYTDTQYF,TGTGCCAGCAGTCCTGTTCAGTATACAGATACGCAGTATTTT
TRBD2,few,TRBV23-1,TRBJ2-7,CASSQKGTSGSYEQYF,TGCGCCAGCAGTCAAAAAGGGACTAGCGGATCCTACGAGCAGTACTTC
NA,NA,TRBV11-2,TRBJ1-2,CASSLKEGGNYGYTF,TGTGCCAGCAGCTTAAAAGAGGGCGGCAATTATGGCTACACCTTC
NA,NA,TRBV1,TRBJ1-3,CTSSQDRRPASSGNTIYF,TGCACCAGCAGCCAAGATCGGAGGCCAGCCTCCTCTGGAAACACCATATATTTT
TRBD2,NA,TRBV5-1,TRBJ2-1,CASSRTSGRFNNEQFF,TGCGCCAGCAGTAGGACTAGCGGGAGATTCAACAATGAGCAGTTCTTC
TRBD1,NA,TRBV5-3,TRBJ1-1,CARSRGQGDTEAFF,TGTGCCAGAAGTCGAGGACAGGGTGACACTGAAGCTTTCTTT
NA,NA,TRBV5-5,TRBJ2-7,CASSWGFSYEQYF,TGTGCCAGCAGCTGGGGCTTCTCCTACGAGCAGTACTTC
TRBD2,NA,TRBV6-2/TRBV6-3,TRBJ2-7,CASSITGTSGYEQYF,TGTGCCAGCAGCATCACCGGGACTAGCGGCTACGAGCAGTACTTC
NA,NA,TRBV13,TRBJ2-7,CASSLGPLTYEQYF,TGTGCCAGCAGCTTAGGTCCCCTTACCTACGAGCAGTACTTC
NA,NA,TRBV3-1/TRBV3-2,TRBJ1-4,CASSPTVGTPNEKLFF,TGTGCCAGCAGCCCAACCGTCGGGACTCCTAATGAAAAACTGTTTTTT
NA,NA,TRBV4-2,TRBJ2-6,CASSQDQGVSSGANVLTF,TGTGCCAGCAGCCAAGACCAGGGCGTTTCCTCTGGGGCCAACGTCCTGACTTTC
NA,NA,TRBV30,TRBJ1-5,CAWSLPFQPQHF,TGTGCCTGGAGTCTCCCCTTTCAGCCCCAGCATTTT
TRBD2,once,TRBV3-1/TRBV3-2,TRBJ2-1,CASSQLAGAYEQFF,TGTGCCAGCAGCCAACTAGCGGGAGCTTATGAGCAGTTCTTC
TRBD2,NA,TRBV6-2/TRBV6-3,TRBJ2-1,CASSYTSGKSSYNEQFF,TGTGCCAGCAGTTACACTAGCGGGAAGAGCTCCTACAATGAGCAGTTCTTC
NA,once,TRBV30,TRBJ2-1,CAWSSLPPNEQFF,TGTGCCTGGAGTTCCCTCCCCCCCAATGAGCAGTTCTTC
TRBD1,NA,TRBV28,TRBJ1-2,CASRGQGFDYGYTF,TGTGCCAGCAGGGGACAGGGGTTCGACTATGGCTACACCTTC
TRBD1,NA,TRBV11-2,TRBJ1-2,CASSIGQGVYGYTF,TGTGCCAGCAGCATCGGACAGGGGGTGTATGGCTACACCTTC
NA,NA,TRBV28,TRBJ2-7,CASTSTDSTGEQYF,TGTGCCAGCACCTCTACGGACAGTACTGGGGAGCAGTACTTC
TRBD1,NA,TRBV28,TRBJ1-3,CASSLAQGAGDLLSGNTIYF,TGTGCCAGCAGTTTAGCTCAGGGGGCTGGCGACCTACTCTCTGGAAACACCATATATTTT
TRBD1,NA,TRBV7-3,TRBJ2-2,CASSRQGNTGELFF,TGTGCCAGCAGCCGACAGGGGAACACCGGGGAGCTGTTTTTT
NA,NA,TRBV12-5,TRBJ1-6,CASGLGDFGPLHF,TGTGCTAGTGGTTTGGGCGACTTTGGGCCCCTCCACTTT